In this sample, the clone carrying this TCR beta chain turned up once. Its antigen is undetermined. Original methodology: Patient CD8+ clones larger than 1% rarely matched published virus-specific TCRB sequences. Measured with immunoSEQ multiplex PCR; TCRdb has only the in-frame clones, and not every one. V and J calls and clone size are given by that table; D and trimming were obtained from the DNA. Of more than 15,000 clones listed, over 80% are singletons. This specimen belongs to a study of somatic mutations in cytotoxic T cells in rheumatoid arthritis. Whole-study findings and limits: In the expanded CD8+ clones, the antigen targets remained unknown.

Germline values: CDR1 SEHNR, CDR2 FQNEAQ (reference sequence). Trimming removed 5 bases from V and 2 bases from J; junction bases left unmatched: 19. The CDR3 sequence is 19 residues long. The TCR sequence derives from an adult with rheumatoid arthritis. Sequencing was done on a sample of CD8+ T cells sorted from blood. The V and J genes are TRBV7-9 and TRBJ2-3; 7 nucleotides match TRBD1. CDR3 nucleotide sequence: TGTGCCAGCAGCCCCACTCGCGACAGGGTGAGGCTGAACACAGATACGCAGTATTTT. Residues: CASSPTRDRVRLNTDTQYF.